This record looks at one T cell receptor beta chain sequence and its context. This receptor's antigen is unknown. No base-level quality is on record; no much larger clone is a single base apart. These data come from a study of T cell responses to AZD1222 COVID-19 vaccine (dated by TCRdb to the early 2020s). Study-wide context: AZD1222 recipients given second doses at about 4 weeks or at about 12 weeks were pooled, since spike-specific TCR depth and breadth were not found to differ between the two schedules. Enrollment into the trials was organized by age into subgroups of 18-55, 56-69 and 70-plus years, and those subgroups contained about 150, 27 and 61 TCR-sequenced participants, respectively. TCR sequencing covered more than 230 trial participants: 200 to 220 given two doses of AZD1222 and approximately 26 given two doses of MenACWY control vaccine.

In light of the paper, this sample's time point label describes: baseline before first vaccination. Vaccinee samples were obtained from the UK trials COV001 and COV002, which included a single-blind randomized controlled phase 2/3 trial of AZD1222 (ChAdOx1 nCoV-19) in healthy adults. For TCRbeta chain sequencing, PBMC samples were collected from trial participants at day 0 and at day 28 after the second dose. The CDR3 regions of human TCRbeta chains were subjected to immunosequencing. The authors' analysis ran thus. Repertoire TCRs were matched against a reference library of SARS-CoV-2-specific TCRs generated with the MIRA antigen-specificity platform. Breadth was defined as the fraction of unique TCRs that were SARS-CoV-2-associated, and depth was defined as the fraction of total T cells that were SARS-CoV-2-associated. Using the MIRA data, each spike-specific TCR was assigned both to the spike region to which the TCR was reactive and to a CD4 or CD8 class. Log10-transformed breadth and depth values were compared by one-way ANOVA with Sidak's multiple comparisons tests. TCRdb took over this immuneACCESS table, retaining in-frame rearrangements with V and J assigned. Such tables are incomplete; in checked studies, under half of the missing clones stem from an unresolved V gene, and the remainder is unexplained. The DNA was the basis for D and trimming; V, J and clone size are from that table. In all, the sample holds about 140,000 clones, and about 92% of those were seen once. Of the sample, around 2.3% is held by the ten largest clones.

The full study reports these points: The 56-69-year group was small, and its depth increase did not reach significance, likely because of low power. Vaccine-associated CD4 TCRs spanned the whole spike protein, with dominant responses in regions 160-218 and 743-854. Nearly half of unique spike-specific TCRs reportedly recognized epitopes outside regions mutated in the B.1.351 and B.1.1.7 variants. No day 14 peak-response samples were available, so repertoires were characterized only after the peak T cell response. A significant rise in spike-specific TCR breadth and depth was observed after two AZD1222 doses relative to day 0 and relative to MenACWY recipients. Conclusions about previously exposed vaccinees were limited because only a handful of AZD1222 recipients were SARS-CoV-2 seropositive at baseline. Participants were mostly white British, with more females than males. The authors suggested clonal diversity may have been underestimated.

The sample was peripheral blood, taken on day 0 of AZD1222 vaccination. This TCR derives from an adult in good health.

CDR3 reads: CAIRSEGTAAFF. Read as DNA, the sequence is TGTGCCATCCGAAGTGAGGGCACGGCCGCTTTCTTT. The chain employs TRBV10-3 and TRBJ1-1, with the D gene call left open. Including cysteine and phenylalanine, the CDR3 has 12 amino acids. CDR3 DNA only is kept here, 36 bases in frame from base 1. Sequences ENHRY (CDR1) and SYGVKD (CDR2) are obtained from the germline V gene. The trim is 8 bases for V and 11 bases for J, with a gap of 18 bases between the germline ends.